These 3 T cell receptor beta chains originate from one sample sequenced in a study of T cell changes during pregnancy in multiple sclerosis. Clones were read by immunoSEQ multiplex PCR, and TCRdb kept only the in-frame ones, dropping some. Of fewer than 30,000 clones in the sample, roughly nine tenths were seen once. This material consisted of CD8+ T cells from peripheral blood mononuclear cells, taken in the third trimester of pregnancy. All receptors come from a female donor in good health, enrolled as a control in a pregnancy study.

V gene TRBV19 combines with J gene TRBJ1-1; D is perhaps TRBD1 (5 bases). This CDR3 is 13 amino acids long. Trimming pared 3 bases from V and 5 bases from J, leaving 10 bases between. Germline V CDR1 and CDR2: LNHDA, SQIVND (reference sequence). The DNA of the CDR3 is TGTGCCAGTAGTATTCGGGGGAGGACTGAAGCTTTCTTT. Translating gives CASSIRGRTEAFF.

The chain employs TRBV11-1 and TRBJ2-4; 11 bases match TRBD2. CDR3 length: 18 amino acids. Germline CDR1 and CDR2: SGHAT and FQDESV (reference sequence). V trimming: 0 bases; J trimming: 9 bases; junction bases outside the gene matches: 13. The CDR3 DNA follows: TGTGCCAGCAGCTTAGCTGGGTTAGCGGGAGGGCCGAGGGGCATTCAGTACTTC. This translates into CASSLAGLAGGPRGIQYF.

This clone was detected only once. The V call is TRBV5-4, the J call TRBJ1-1, with D possibly TRBD1 on 6 matching bases. The CDR3 is made up of 15 amino acids. V lost 4 bases and J lost 1, with 14 bases in between. Germline V gives CDR1 SGHNT, CDR2 YYREEE (reference sequence). The CDR3 spells CASSPGEFGNTEAFF. CDR3 nucleotides: TGTGCCAGCAGCCCAGGGGAATTTGGGAACACTGAAGCTTTCTTT. Supplemented by reference TRBV5-4 and TRBJ1-1, the full variable domain reads ETGVTQSPTHLIKTRGQQVTLRCSSQSGHNTVSWYQQALGQGPQFIFQYYREEENGRGNFPPRFSGLQFPNYSSELNVNALELDDSALYLCASSPGEFGNTEAFFGQGTRLTVV.